This TCR beta chain was obtained from a study of T cell responses to AZD1222 COVID-19 vaccine. This table comes from immunoSEQ multiplex PCR, and its TCRdb copy is limited to in-frame clones, with some not included. The sample gives roughly 140,000 clones, around 88% of which show up once; roughly 3% is in the top ten. With V trimmed by 6 bases and J by 0 bases, 11 bases remained unmatched. Germline V lookup: CDR1 SEHNR, CDR2 FQNEAQ (reference sequence). CDR3 length: 17 amino acids. Study results and caveats: Among AZD1222 vaccinees, only 6 or 7 were seropositive at baseline.

Remarks on this clone: Its antigen is not known.

This TCR was recovered from an adult in good health. The V and J genes are TRBV7-9 and TRBJ1-2; TRBD1 matches at 9 bases. Material: peripheral blood, obtained on day 0 of AZD1222 vaccination. CDR3 in amino acids: CASRTGTGLSPNYGYTF. CDR3 DNA: TGTGCCAGCAGAACCGGGACAGGGTTGAGTCCTAACTATGGCTACACCTTC.